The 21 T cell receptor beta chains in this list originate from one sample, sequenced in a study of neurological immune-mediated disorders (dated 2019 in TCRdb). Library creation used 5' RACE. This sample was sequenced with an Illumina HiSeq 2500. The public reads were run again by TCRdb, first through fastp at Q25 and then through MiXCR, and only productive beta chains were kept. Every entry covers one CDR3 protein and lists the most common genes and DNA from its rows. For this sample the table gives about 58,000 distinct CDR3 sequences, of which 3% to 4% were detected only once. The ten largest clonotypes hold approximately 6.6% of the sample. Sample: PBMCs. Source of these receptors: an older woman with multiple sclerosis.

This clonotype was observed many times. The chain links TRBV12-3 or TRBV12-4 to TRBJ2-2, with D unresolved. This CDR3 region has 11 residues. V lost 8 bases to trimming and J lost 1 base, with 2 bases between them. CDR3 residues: CASRNTGELFF. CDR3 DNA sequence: TGTGCCAGCCGGAACACCGGGGAGCTGTTTTTT.

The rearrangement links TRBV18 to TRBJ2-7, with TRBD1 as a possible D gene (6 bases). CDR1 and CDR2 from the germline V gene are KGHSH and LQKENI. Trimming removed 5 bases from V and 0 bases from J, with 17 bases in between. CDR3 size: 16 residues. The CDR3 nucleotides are TGTGCCAGCTCATTCACCGGGACACAGCCCTCCTACGAGCAGTACTTC. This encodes CASSFTGTQPSYEQYF.

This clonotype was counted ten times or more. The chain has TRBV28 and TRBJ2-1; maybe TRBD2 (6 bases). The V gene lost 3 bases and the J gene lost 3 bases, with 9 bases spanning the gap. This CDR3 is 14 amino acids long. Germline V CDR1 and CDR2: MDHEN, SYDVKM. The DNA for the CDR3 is TGTGCCAGCAGTTTCGGGAGTGTCTACAATGAGCAGTTCTTC. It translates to CASSFGSVYNEQFF.

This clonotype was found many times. CDR3 nucleotide sequence: TGCAGTGCTACCGACAGGACCTACGAGCAGTACTTC. Amino acid sequence: CSATDRTYEQYF. The chain links TRBV20-1 to TRBJ2-7, with a weak D call TRBD1 (6 bases). V lost 4 bases, J lost 2 bases, and 9 bases lay in between. The germline V gene has CDR1 DFQATT and CDR2 SNEGSKA (reference sequence). CDR3 length equals 12 residues.

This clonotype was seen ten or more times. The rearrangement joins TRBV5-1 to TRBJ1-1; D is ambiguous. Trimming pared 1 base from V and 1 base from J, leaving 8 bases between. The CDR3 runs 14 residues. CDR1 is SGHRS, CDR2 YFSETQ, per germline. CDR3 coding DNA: TGCGCCAGCAGCTTGCTTCCCAGGAACACTGAAGCTTTCTTT. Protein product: CASSLLPRNTEAFF.

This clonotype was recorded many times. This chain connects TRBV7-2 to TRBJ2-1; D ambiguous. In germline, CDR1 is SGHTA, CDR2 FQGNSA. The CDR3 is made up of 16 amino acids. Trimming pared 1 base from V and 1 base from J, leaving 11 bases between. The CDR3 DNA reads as TGTGCCAGCAGCTTAGGGGTAGGCCTTTCCTACAATGAGCAGTTCTTC. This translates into CASSLGVGLSYNEQFF. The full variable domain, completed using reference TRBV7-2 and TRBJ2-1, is GAGVSQSPSNKVTEKGKDVELRCDPISGHTALYWYRQSLGQGLEFLIYFQGNSAPDKSGLPSDRFSAERTGGSVSTLTIQRTQQEDSAVYLCASSLGVGLSYNEQFFGPGTRLTVL.

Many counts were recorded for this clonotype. CDR3 loop: CAISKGYQQPQHF. In nucleotides, the CDR3 is TGTGCCATCAGTAAGGGTTATCAGCAGCCCCAGCATTTT. This sequence joins TRBV10-3 and TRBJ1-5, with D uncertain. From germline, CDR1 is ENHRY and CDR2 SYGVKD. The CDR3 is made up of 13 amino acids. V lost 5 bases to trimming and J lost 7 bases, with 12 bases between them.

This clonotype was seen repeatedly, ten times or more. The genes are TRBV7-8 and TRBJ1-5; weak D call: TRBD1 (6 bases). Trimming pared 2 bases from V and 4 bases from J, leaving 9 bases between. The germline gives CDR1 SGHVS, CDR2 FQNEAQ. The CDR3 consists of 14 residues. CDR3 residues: CASSLNRDNQPQHF. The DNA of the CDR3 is TGTGCCAGCAGCTTAAACAGGGATAATCAGCCCCAGCATTTT. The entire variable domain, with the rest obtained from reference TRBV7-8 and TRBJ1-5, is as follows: GAGVSQSPRYKVAKRGQDVALRCDPISGHVSLFWYQQALGQGPEFLTYFQNEAQLDKSGLPSDRFFAERPEGSVSTLKIQRTQQEDSAVYLCASSLNRDNQPQHFGDGTRLSIL.

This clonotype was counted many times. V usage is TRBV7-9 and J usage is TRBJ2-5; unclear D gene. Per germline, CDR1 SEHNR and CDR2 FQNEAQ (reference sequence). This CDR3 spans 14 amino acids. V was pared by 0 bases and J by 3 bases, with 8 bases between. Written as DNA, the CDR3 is TGTGCCAGCAGCTTAGCCGGGCGAAAAGAGACCCAGTACTTC. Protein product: CASSLAGRKETQYF.

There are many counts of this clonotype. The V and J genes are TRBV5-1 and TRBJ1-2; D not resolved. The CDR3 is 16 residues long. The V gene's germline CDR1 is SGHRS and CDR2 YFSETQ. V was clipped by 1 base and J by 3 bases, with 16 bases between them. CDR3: CASSLSTAEAYYGYTF. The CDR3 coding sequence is TGCGCCAGCAGCTTGAGCACCGCCGAGGCGTACTATGGCTACACCTTC.

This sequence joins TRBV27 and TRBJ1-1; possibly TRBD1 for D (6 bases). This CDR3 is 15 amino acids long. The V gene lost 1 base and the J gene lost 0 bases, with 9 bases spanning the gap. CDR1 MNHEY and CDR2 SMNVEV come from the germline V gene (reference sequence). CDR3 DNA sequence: TGTGCCAGCAGTTTATACCCAGGGGTGAACACTGAAGCTTTCTTT. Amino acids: CASSLYPGVNTEAFF.

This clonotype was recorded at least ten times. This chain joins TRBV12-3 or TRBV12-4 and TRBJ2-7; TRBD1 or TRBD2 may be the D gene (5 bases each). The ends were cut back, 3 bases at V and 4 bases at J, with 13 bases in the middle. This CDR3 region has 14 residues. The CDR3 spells CASSLRGVGYEQYF. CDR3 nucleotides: TGTGCCAGCAGTTTGAGAGGGGTTGGTTACGAGCAGTACTTC.

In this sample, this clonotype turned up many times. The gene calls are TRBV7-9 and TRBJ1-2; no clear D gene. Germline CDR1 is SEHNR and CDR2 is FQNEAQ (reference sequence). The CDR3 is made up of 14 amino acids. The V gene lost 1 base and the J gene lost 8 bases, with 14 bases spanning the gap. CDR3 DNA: TGTGCCAGCAGCTTAGGACCGAATCGTCTCGGCTACACCTTC. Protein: CASSLGPNRLGYTF.

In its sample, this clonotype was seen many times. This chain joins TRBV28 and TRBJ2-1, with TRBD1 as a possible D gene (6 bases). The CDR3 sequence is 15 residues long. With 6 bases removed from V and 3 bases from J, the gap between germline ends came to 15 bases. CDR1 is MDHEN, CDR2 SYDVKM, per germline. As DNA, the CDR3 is TGTGCCAGCAGCCGGGACATAACCCTCTACAATGAGCAGTTCTTC. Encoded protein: CASSRDITLYNEQFF.

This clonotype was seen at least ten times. This CDR3 reads CASSESPGLSYNEQFF. The CDR3 coding sequence is TGCGCCAGCAGTGAGTCACCGGGATTATCCTACAATGAGCAGTTCTTC. The V call is TRBV10-1, the J call TRBJ2-1; possible D gene TRBD2, 5 bases. Trimming left V 0 bases short and J 1 base short, with 10 bases between. This CDR3 is 16 amino acids long. Germline V gives CDR1 WNHNN, CDR2 SYGVQD (reference sequence).

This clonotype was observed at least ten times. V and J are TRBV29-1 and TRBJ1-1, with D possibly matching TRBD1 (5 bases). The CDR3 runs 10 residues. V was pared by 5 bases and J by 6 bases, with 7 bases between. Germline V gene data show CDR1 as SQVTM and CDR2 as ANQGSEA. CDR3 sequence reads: CSVRGAEAFF. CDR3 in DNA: TGCAGCGTTCGGGGCGCTGAAGCTTTCTTT.

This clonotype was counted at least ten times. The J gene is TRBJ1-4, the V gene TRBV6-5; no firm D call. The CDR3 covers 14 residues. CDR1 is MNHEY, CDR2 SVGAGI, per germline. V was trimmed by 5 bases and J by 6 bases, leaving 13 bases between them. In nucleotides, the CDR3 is TGTGCCAGCAGTCCTCGGCGGACGGATGAAAAACTGTTTTTT. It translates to CASSPRRTDEKLFF.

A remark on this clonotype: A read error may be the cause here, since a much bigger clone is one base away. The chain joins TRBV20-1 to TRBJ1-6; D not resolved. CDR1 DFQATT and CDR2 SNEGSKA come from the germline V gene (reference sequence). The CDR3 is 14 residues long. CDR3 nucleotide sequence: TGCAGTGCTAGCTCAAATCGGGGAGGGTCACACCTCCACTTT. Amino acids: CSASSNRGGSHLHF.

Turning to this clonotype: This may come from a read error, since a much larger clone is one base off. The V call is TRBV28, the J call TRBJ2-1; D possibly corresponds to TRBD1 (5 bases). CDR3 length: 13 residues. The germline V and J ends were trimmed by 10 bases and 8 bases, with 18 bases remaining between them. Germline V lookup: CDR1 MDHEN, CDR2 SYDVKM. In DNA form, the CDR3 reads TGTGCCAACAGGAAGCCCCTCCGACATGAGCAGTTCTTC. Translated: CANRKPLRHEQFF.

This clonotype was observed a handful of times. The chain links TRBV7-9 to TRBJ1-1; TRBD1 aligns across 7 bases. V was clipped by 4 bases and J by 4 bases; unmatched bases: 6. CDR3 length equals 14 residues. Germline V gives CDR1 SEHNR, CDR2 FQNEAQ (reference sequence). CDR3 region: CASSSRQGVTEAFF. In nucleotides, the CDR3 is TGTGCCAGCAGCTCCCGACAGGGTGTCACTGAAGCTTTCTTT.

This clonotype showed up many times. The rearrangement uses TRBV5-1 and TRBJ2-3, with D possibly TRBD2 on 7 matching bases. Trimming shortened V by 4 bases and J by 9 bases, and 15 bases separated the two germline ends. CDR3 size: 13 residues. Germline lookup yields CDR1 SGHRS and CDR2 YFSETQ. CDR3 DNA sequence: TGCGCCAGCAGCCCACAGGGAGGGCCCACGCAGTATTTT. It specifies CASSPQGGPTQYF.